This is a list of T cell receptor beta chains from one sample in a study of OX40 agonist ivuxolimab in advanced cancers. The table came from immunoSEQ multiplex PCR; TCRdb's copy has only in-frame clones and leaves some out. The sample has about 62,000 clones, 75% to 85% seen once. Sample: CD4+ or CD8+ T cells sorted from blood, taken in a trial of the OX40 agonist ivuxolimab. These receptors were obtained from an adult with an advanced solid tumor such as melanoma, head and neck, liver or kidney cancer. The CDR3 runs from the conserved cysteine through the conserved F or W. Each record gives: J gene, D gene, clone size, V gene, CDR3 DNA, CDR3 protein. D genes are given only for firm matches. Clone sizes are given selectively: once, few, many, or a class where the clone is expanded.

TRBJ1-2 | . | once | TRBV4-1 | TGCGCCAGCAGCCAACAGGATAACTATGGCTACACCTTC | CASSQQDNYGYTF
TRBJ2-3 | . | . | TRBV10-3 | TGTGCCATCAGTGCTGACTCGGGCACAGATACGCAGTATTTT | CAISADSGTDTQYF
TRBJ1-3 | TRBD1 | . | TRBV5-1 | TGCGCCAGCAGCTTAACAGGGGGCTCTGGAAACACCATATATTTT | CASSLTGGSGNTIYF
TRBJ1-5 | . | . | TRBV28 | TGTGCCAGCAGTTTCGGTCGGGGCAATCAGCCCCAGCATTTT | CASSFGRGNQPQHF
TRBJ1-5 | . | . | TRBV5-4 | TGTGCCAGCAGCTTGGGGGGGACTACAGGGAACCAGCCCCAGCATTTT | CASSLGGTTGNQPQHF
TRBJ1-5 | TRBD1 | . | TRBV6-1 | TGTGCCAGCAGTTGGACAGGGGCGCAGGACCAGCCCCAGCATTTT | CASSWTGAQDQPQHF
TRBJ1-2 | . | . | TRBV28 | TGTGCCAGCAGTTTGCTGAGGGGAGATGGCTACACCTTC | CASSLLRGDGYTF
TRBJ2-3 | . | . | TRBV4-1 | TGCGCCAGCAGCCAAGACTCCAGGTGGGGCACAGATACGCAGTATTTT | CASSQDSRWGTDTQYF
TRBJ1-6 | . | . | TRBV5-1 | TGCGCCAGCAGCACAGAAGCAGGACGGTATAATTCACCCCTCCACTTT | CASSTEAGRYNSPLHF
TRBJ2-3 | TRBD2 | . | TRBV6-1 | TGTGCCAGCAGGGGGACTAGCGGGAGCACAGATACGCAGTATTTT | CASRGTSGSTDTQYF
TRBJ1-4 | . | . | TRBV5-1 | TGCGCCAGCAGCTTGGATTGGGGGTCACCTAATGAAAAACTGTTTTTT | CASSLDWGSPNEKLFF
TRBJ1-2 | TRBD1 | . | TRBV2 | TGTGCCAGCAGTGCGAGACAGGGGACTGGCTACACCTTC | CASSARQGTGYTF
TRBJ2-3 | . | . | TRBV6-5 | TGTGCCAGCAGAAGGGACGACACAGATACGCAGTATTTT | CASRRDDTDTQYF
TRBJ1-3 | . | once | TRBV7-2 | TGTGCCAGCAGCTTAGTTCGGGGCTCTGGAAACACCATATATTTT | CASSLVRGSGNTIYF
TRBJ2-3 | . | . | TRBV7-2 | TGTGCCAGCAGCTTACGGAGCAGCACAGATACGCAGTATTTT | CASSLRSSTDTQYF
TRBJ2-7 | . | . | TRBV15 | TGTGCCACCAGCCCCGCGGTGAGGTTAAATGTCGAGCAGTACTTC | CATSPAVRLNVEQYF
TRBJ1-2 | TRBD1 | . | TRBV28 | TGTGCCAGCAGTTCAGGGGGAGGCTATGGCTACACCTTC | CASSSGGGYGYTF
TRBJ1-2 | TRBD1 | once | TRBV5-4 | TGTGCCAGCAGGGGGCGGGACAGGTTCATTAACTATGGCTACACCTTC | CASRGRDRFINYGYTF
TRBJ2-5 | . | . | TRBV2 | TGTGCCAGCAGTGCCCGCGGGCAAGAGACCCAGTACTTC | CASSARGQETQYF
TRBJ1-1 | . | . | TRBV10-2 | TGCGCCAGCAGGCTAGGGGACGGCACTGAAGCTTTCTTT | CASRLGDGTEAFF
TRBJ2-2 | TRBD2 | . | TRBV10-3 | TGTGCCATCAGAACCGGGACTAGCGGGGGGGACACCGGGGAGCTGTTTTTT | CAIRTGTSGGDTGELFF
TRBJ1-4 | . | . | TRBV7-8 | TGTGCCAGCAGCTGGAGGGTTGAGGGTACTAATGAAAAACTGTTTTTT | CASSWRVEGTNEKLFF
TRBJ2-1 | TRBD2 | . | TRBV5-1 | TGCGCCAGCAGCTTGGTTGCGGGGGGAAATGAGCAGTTCTTC | CASSLVAGGNEQFF
TRBJ2-7 | TRBD1 | few | TRBV10-3 | TGTGCCATCAGTGAACGACAGGGGACCTACGAGCAGTACTTC | CAISERQGTYEQYF
TRBJ2-2 | . | . | TRBV2 | TGTGCCAGCGAAAAGAACGCGAACACCGGGGAGCTGTTTTTT | CASEKNANTGELFF
TRBJ2-2 | . | . | TRBV9 | TGTGCCAGCAGCGTAGACTTGCCCGGGGAGCTGTTTTTT | CASSVDLPGELFF
TRBJ2-7 | TRBD1 | once | TRBV7-9 | TGTGCCAGCAGCAACTCCGGACAGGGGAAGCAGTACTTC | CASSNSGQGKQYF
TRBJ2-3 | . | once | TRBV19 | TGTGCCAGCTCTTACGTTAATGGGATCCTCACTAGCACAGATACGCAGTATTTT | CASSYVNGILTSTDTQYF
TRBJ1-2 | . | . | TRBV2 | TGTGCCAGCAGTGAAGGGGGAGGGCCATATGGCTACACCTTC | CASSEGGGPYGYTF
TRBJ2-5 | TRBD1 | . | TRBV9 | TGTGCCAGCAGCGTTCGGGACAGGGCCGTTCGGGAGACCCAGTACTTC | CASSVRDRAVRETQYF
TRBJ1-2 | . | . | TRBV7-9 | TGTGCCAGCAGCCCTCCCGGACAGAACTATGGCTACACCTTC | CASSPPGQNYGYTF
TRBJ2-1 | . | . | TRBV11-2 | TGTGCCAGCAGCTTAGATCGCCTCTCCTACAATGAGCAGTTCTTC | CASSLDRLSYNEQFF
TRBJ2-3 | . | . | TRBV28 | TGTGCCAGCACCCTAGGGATGGACGGCACGCAGTATTTT | CASTLGMDGTQYF
TRBJ1-2 | . | . | TRBV6-6 | TGTGCCAGCAGTTACAACCTGGGTTCCTATGGCTACACCTTC | CASSYNLGSYGYTF
TRBJ2-7 | . | . | TRBV5-1 | TGCGCCAGCAGCCTACCCGGAGGCGGGGAGCAGTACTTC | CASSLPGGGEQYF
TRBJ1-2 | TRBD1 | . | TRBV9 | TGTGCCAGCAGCCCTCAGGGGGGGAACTATGGCTACACCTTC | CASSPQGGNYGYTF
TRBJ1-3 | TRBD1 | . | TRBV5-1 | TGCGCCAGCAGCTCAGGGGGCGGAAACACCATATATTTT | CASSSGGGNTIYF
TRBJ1-5 | . | few | TRBV6-1 | TGTGCCAGCAGTGAACGGGGTCAGCCCCAGCATTTT | CASSERGQPQHF
TRBJ1-6 | TRBD1 | . | TRBV6-6 | TGTGCCAGCAACCAAACACCGGGACAGGGCCGATCACCCCTCCACTTT | CASNQTPGQGRSPLHF
TRBJ2-3 | . | once | TRBV6-5 | TGTGCCAGCCGGGTTTTTGATACGCAGTATTTT | CASRVFDTQYF
TRBJ2-7 | . | . | TRBV5-1 | TGCGCCAGCAGCCCCCTCGGCCAGACGGGCGAGCAGTACTTC | CASSPLGQTGEQYF
TRBJ1-4 | TRBD1 | . | TRBV5-1 | TGCGCCAGCAGCTCAGGACAGGGAAATGAAAAACTGTTTTTT | CASSSGQGNEKLFF
TRBJ1-1 | TRBD1 | . | TRBV7-6 | TGTGCCAGCAGCTTAGTGGGACAGGCGAACACTGAAGCTTTCTTT | CASSLVGQANTEAFF
TRBJ1-5 | TRBD1 | once | TRBV10-3 | TGTGCCATCAGTGAGTCTGAGACAGGGCTTGGTCAGCCCCAGCATTTT | CAISESETGLGQPQHF
TRBJ1-5 | TRBD1 | . | TRBV6-1 | TGTGCCAGCAGAGAGGGACAGGGGGGTCAGCCCCAGCATTTT | CASREGQGGQPQHF
TRBJ1-2 | . | . | TRBV13 | TGTGCCAGCAGACGAAAAGTGTCAGGGGCCAATGACTATGGCTACACCTTC | CASRRKVSGANDYGYTF
TRBJ2-7 | TRBD1 | . | TRBV2 | TGTGCCAGCAGTGAATGGACAGGGGCCGACGAGCAGTACTTC | CASSEWTGADEQYF